The 32 T cell receptor beta chains reported below all come from one sample, sequenced in a study of control samples from healthy donors and cancer patients. This table comes from immunoSEQ multiplex PCR, and its TCRdb copy is limited to in-frame clones, with some not included. The sample lists about 200,000 clones, about nine tenths seen once, with 1.5% to 2% in the top ten. The sample taken for sequencing was blood. The receptor source for this set is a young man in good health.

The rearrangement uses TRBV5-4 and TRBJ2-3; D unresolved. The CDR3 is made up of 13 amino acids. V lost 4 bases, J lost 2 bases, and 8 bases lay in between. CDR1 is SGHNT, CDR2 YYREEE, per germline (reference sequence). In DNA, the CDR3 is TGTGCCAGCAGCCCCCCCCTCACAGATACGCAGTATTTT. Translation gives CASSPPLTDTQYF.

The V and J genes are TRBV5-1 and TRBJ1-6, with D tentatively TRBD1 (6 bases). The CDR3 has 18 residues. CDR1 is SGHRS, CDR2 YFSETQ, per germline. V was trimmed by 4 bases and J by 0 bases, leaving 17 bases between them. CDR3 protein: CASSPQSQGSSYNSPLHF. The CDR3 DNA follows: TGCGCCAGCAGCCCCCAATCACAGGGAAGCTCCTATAATTCACCCCTCCACTTT.

The V call is TRBV9, the J call TRBJ2-2; D gene ambiguous. The CDR3 sequence is 13 residues long. Germline values: CDR1 SGDLS, CDR2 YYNGEE. Between the trimmed V and J ends, which lost 0 bases and 5 bases, there was a span of 5 bases. The CDR3 DNA reads TGTGCCAGCAGCGTAGTCACAACCGGGGAGCTGTTTTTT. Encoded protein: CASSVVTTGELFF.

CDR3 sequence: CSVEDLIGQGLRNQPQHF. CDR3 nucleotide sequence: TGCAGCGTTGAAGATCTGATAGGACAGGGACTTAGAAATCAGCCCCAGCATTTT. The rearrangement links TRBV29-1 to TRBJ1-5, with 8 bases matching TRBD1. The CDR3 covers 18 residues. V shed 0 bases, J shed 4 bases, and the junction held 14 bases outside the gene matches. Looked up from germline, CDR1 is SQVTM and CDR2 is ANQGSEA.

This clone came up once. This sequence joins TRBV7-6 and TRBJ1-4; TRBD1 is a possible D gene (5 bases). With 5 bases removed from V and 4 bases from J, the gap between germline ends came to 14 bases. This CDR3 region has 15 residues. The germline CDR1 and CDR2 sequences are SGHVS and FNYEAQ. CDR3 nucleotide sequence: TGTGCCAGCAGCCCCAGGGAGGGTTTTAATGAAAAACTGTTTTTT. Protein sequence: CASSPREGFNEKLFF.

The chain links TRBV5-1 to TRBJ2-6; D is possibly TRBD1 (6 bases). CDR1 SGHRS and CDR2 YFSETQ come from the germline V gene. The V end lost 3 bases, the J end lost 0 bases, and 19 bases lay between the germline ends. The CDR3 runs to 19 residues. CDR3 loop: CASSSGQLRGASGANVLTF. The CDR3 DNA follows: TGCGCCAGCAGCTCGGGGCAACTCAGGGGAGCCTCTGGGGCCAACGTCCTGACTTTC.

This rearrangement joins TRBV10-2 to TRBJ2-3; D not resolved. Trimming removed 6 bases at V and 0 bases at J, with 4 bases between. Germline values: CDR1 WSHSY, CDR2 SAAADI. The CDR3 spans 12 residues. CDR3 coding DNA: TGCGCCAGCAGCGAAAGCACAGATACGCAGTATTTT. It specifies CASSESTDTQYF.

This clone has just one count. The rearrangement links TRBV19 to TRBJ1-5; D unclear. This CDR3 is built from 15 residues. The V gene lost 1 base and the J gene lost 0 bases, with 7 bases spanning the gap. Per germline, CDR1 LNHDA and CDR2 SQIVND (reference sequence). The CDR3 loop reads CASSIGAYSNQPQHF. The CDR3 DNA is TGTGCCAGTAGTATAGGGGCATATAGCAATCAGCCCCAGCATTTT.

The chain has TRBV5-1 and TRBJ1-4; 9 bases are shared with TRBD1. Trimming removed 4 bases from V and 5 bases from J; junction bases left unmatched: 9. The length of the CDR3 is 16 residues. CDR1 is SGHRS, CDR2 YFSETQ, per germline. The CDR3 nucleotides are TGCGCCAGCAGCATAAACCCCGGGACAGGGAATGAAAAACTGTTTTTT. Its translation: CASSINPGTGNEKLFF.

This clone was counted once. The chain has TRBV4-1 and TRBJ1-2; perhaps TRBD1 as D (5 bases). The CDR3 is made up of 14 amino acids. From germline, CDR1 is MGHRA and CDR2 YSYEKL. Trimming stripped 4 bases from V and 7 bases from J, with 16 bases between. CDR3 amino acids: CASSPQGQGGGYTF. The CDR3 DNA follows: TGCGCCAGCAGCCCCCAAGGGCAGGGTGGTGGCTACACCTTC.

The chain joins TRBV14 to TRBJ1-1; no clear D. Germline CDR1 SGHDN, CDR2 FVKESK. Trimming removed 3 bases from V and 5 bases from J, with 16 bases in between. The CDR3 has 15 amino acids. CDR3 coding DNA: TGTGCCAGCAGCCATCTACATTCAACGGGTACTGAAGCTTTCTTT. It specifies CASSHLHSTGTEAFF. Combining the CDR3 with reference TRBV14 and TRBJ1-1 gives the whole variable domain EAGVTQFPSHSVIEKGQTVTLRCDPISGHDNLYWYRRVMGKEIKFLLHFVKESKQDESGMPNNRFLAERTGGTYSTLKVQPAELEDSGVYFCASSHLHSTGTEAFFGQGTRLTVV.

This sequence joins TRBV5-6 and TRBJ2-1, with a possible D match to TRBD2 (5 bases). CDR1 and CDR2 from the germline V gene are SGHDT and YYEEEE. Trimming removed 2 bases from V and 7 bases from J, with 7 bases in between. CDR3 size: 12 residues. CDR3 DNA: TGTGCCAGCAGCTTCGGGGAAAATGAGCAGTTCTTC. It translates to CASSFGENEQFF. The whole variable domain, remainder taken from reference TRBV5-6 and TRBJ2-1, is DAGVTQSPTHLIKTRGQQVTLRCSPKSGHDTVSWYQQALGQGPQFIFQYYEEEERQRGNFPDRFSGHQFPNYSSELNVNALLLGDSALYLCASSFGENEQFFGPGTRLTVL.

V and J are TRBV2 and TRBJ1-2; no definite D call. From germline, CDR1 is SNHLY and CDR2 FYNNEI. With 3 bases removed from V and 1 base from J, the gap between germline ends came to 9 bases. The CDR3 is 14 residues long. This chain's CDR3 is CASSDRAFNYGYTF. The DNA for the CDR3 is TGTGCCAGCAGTGATAGGGCCTTTAACTATGGCTACACCTTC.

The CDR3 DNA follows: TGTGCCATCAGTGAGTCGGCCGGCTCTGGAAACACCATATATTTT. It is translated as CAISESAGSGNTIYF. The chain carries TRBV10-3 and TRBJ1-3, with D uncertain. There are 15 residues in the CDR3. Trimming shortened V by 0 bases and J by 0 bases, and 6 bases separated the two germline ends. CDR1 is ENHRY and CDR2 is SYGVKD in the germline V gene.

The genes are TRBV9 and TRBJ2-3; unclear D gene. This CDR3 region has 13 residues. Germline lookup yields CDR1 SGDLS and CDR2 YYNGEE. V was pared by 7 bases and J by 4 bases, with 13 bases between. The CDR3 coding sequence is TGTGCCAGCGCGGCGGCAGTTCCAGATACGCAGTATTTT. Its translation is CASAAAVPDTQYF.

V gene TRBV15 combines with J gene TRBJ1-1; the D is unclear. The V gene lost 4 bases and the J gene lost 1 base, with 7 bases spanning the gap. The CDR3 contains 13 residues. CDR1 is LNHNV, CDR2 YYDKDF, per germline (reference sequence). This CDR3 is CATSIGWNTEAFF. The CDR3 DNA is TGTGCCACCAGCATAGGTTGGAACACTGAAGCTTTCTTT.

V usage is TRBV6-5 and J usage is TRBJ2-7, with D possibly being TRBD2 (5 bases). The CDR3 extends over 14 amino acids. Germline values: CDR1 MNHEY, CDR2 SVGAGI. This CDR3 is CATRGLGLSGEQYF. For the CDR3, the DNA is TGTGCGACAAGAGGACTGGGTCTATCGGGGGAGCAGTACTTC.

The V and J genes are TRBV19 and TRBJ1-5, with a weak D call TRBD1 (6 bases). The CDR3 sequence is 14 residues long. Trimming took 2 bases from V and 9 from J, leaving 14 bases between them. CDR1 is LNHDA and CDR2 is SQIVND in the germline V gene (reference sequence). The CDR3 DNA follows: TGTGCCAGTAGTATATCACAGGGCGGTTCGCCCCAGCATTTT. Protein: CASSISQGGSPQHF.

The chain links TRBV21-1 to TRBJ2-7; the D call in the table, TRBD1, was not verified against the DNA. TRBV21-1 constitutes a pseudogene. This CDR3 is 14 amino acids long. CDR3 loop: CASSTGQPSNEQYF. CDR3 nucleotides: TGTGCCAGCAGCACGGGACAGCCTTCGAACGAGCAGTACTTC.

On this clone itself: Other DNA sequences in the same sample also yield this CDR3. The gene calls are TRBV7-2 and TRBJ1-1; D not certain. Germline V lookup: CDR1 SGHTA, CDR2 FQGNSA. V dropped 1 base and J dropped 2 bases, with 5 bases sitting between them. This CDR3 region has 13 residues. The CDR3 nucleotides are TGTGCCAGCAGCTTAGTAACAAACACTGAAGCTTTCTTT. Amino acid sequence: CASSLVTNTEAFF.

The CDR3 coding sequence is TGTGCCAGTAGTTCGGGACTTCCCTACGAGCAGTACTTC. Translation: CASSSGLPYEQYF. J is TRBJ2-7 and V is TRBV19, with D perhaps TRBD2 (6 bases). V was cut by 5 bases and J by 2 bases, with 10 bases left in between. CDR1 LNHDA and CDR2 SQIVND come from the germline V gene (reference sequence). This CDR3 is built from 13 residues.

CDR3 sequence reads: CASSLDGQGALGEKLFF. Here the CDR3 DNA reads TGCGCCAGCAGCTTGGACGGACAGGGGGCGCTGGGCGAAAAACTGTTTTTT. The gene calls are TRBV5-1 and TRBJ1-4, with 11 bases lining up with TRBD1. The CDR3 loop spans 17 amino acids. Unmatched junction bases numbered 9, after V lost 0 bases and J lost 8 bases. The germline CDR1 and CDR2 sequences are SGHRS and YFSETQ.

This chain connects TRBV24-1 to TRBJ1-2, with 8 bases lining up with TRBD1. Germline CDR1 and CDR2: KGHDR and SFDVKD. CDR3 length equals 14 residues. Losses at the gene ends were 5 bases for V and 6 bases for J; bases not matched to a gene: 7. DNA for the CDR3: TGTGCCACCAGTGCCAAGGGACAGGAGCATGGCTACACCTTC. Amino acids: CATSAKGQEHGYTF.

The genes are TRBV27 and TRBJ2-3; D not resolved. The V end was cut by 7 bases, the J end by 0 bases, with 17 bases between. Germline V gene sequence: CDR1 MNHEY, CDR2 SMNVEV (reference sequence). This CDR3 spans 16 amino acids. CDR3 bases: TGTGCCAGCAAAACCCTACAGTATTCTAGCACAGATACGCAGTATTTT. This gives the protein CASKTLQYSSTDTQYF.

The chain recombines TRBV6-4 with TRBJ2-2; weak D call: TRBD2 (5 bases). Per germline, CDR1 MRHNA and CDR2 SNTAGT. The CDR3 spans 13 residues. Trimming pared 8 bases from V and 0 bases from J, leaving 7 bases between. CDR3 nucleotides: TGTGCCAGCCGGACTTCGAACACCGGGGAGCTGTTTTTT. Translation gives CASRTSNTGELFF.

This clone appeared once. The V call is TRBV29-1, the J call TRBJ1-1, with 7 nucleotides matching TRBD1. CDR1 is SQVTM and CDR2 is ANQGSEA in the germline V gene. Losses at the gene ends were 5 bases for V and 4 bases for J; bases not matched to a gene: 7. The CDR3 runs to 13 residues. CDR3 in DNA: TGCAGCGTTCGGACAGGATGGGGCACTGAAGCTTTCTTT. This translates into CSVRTGWGTEAFF.

The genes are TRBV11-3 and TRBJ2-7; 8 nucleotides align to TRBD1. The CDR3 sequence is 18 residues long. Germline CDR1 is SGHNT and CDR2 is YENEEA. Germline trimming cut 7 bases from V and 0 bases from J; bases unmatched to any gene: 17. This CDR3 reads CASTPLDARGPLSYEQYF. CDR3 in DNA: TGTGCCAGCACCCCGCTCGACGCCAGGGGGCCCCTCTCCTACGAGCAGTACTTC.

This chain links TRBV6-5 with TRBJ1-4; a possible D gene is TRBD1 (5 bases). From germline, CDR1 is MNHEY and CDR2 SVGAGI. This CDR3 spans 13 amino acids. V gave up 5 bases and J gave up 7 bases, with 11 bases separating them. The CDR3 nucleotides are TGTGCCAGCAGTAGCCGGGACCGTGAAAAACTGTTTTTT. It encodes CASSSRDREKLFF.

The V call is TRBV5-1, the J call TRBJ1-4, with a possible D match to TRBD1 (6 bases). Germline V CDR1 and CDR2: SGHRS, YFSETQ. The V end lost 4 bases, the J end lost 8 bases, and 18 bases lay between the germline ends. The CDR3 extends over 15 amino acids. Here the CDR3 DNA reads TGCGCCAGCAGCGGCACGGGGGGCCCAGAGGAAAAACTGTTTTTT. As protein: CASSGTGGPEEKLFF.

The chain uses TRBV27 and TRBJ2-2, with D perhaps TRBD1 (5 bases). Germline CDR1 and CDR2: MNHEY and SMNVEV (reference sequence). The CDR3 loop spans 14 amino acids. V was clipped by 8 bases and J by 5 bases, with 15 bases between them. CDR3 coding DNA: TGTGCCAGCCACCATACACAGGCAACCGGGGAGCTGTTTTTT. This codes for CASHHTQATGELFF.

V usage is TRBV2 and J usage is TRBJ1-2; 7 bases map to TRBD1. The CDR3 is made up of 15 amino acids. The V gene end was trimmed by 5 bases and the J gene end by 7 bases; junction bases not matched to a gene: 13. Per germline, CDR1 SNHLY and CDR2 FYNNEI. The CDR3 sequence: CASSIEGRGSGGYTF. The CDR3 bases are TGTGCCAGCAGTATTGAGGGCAGGGGGAGTGGTGGCTACACCTTC.

This rearrangement joins TRBV7-6 to TRBJ1-4, with D tentatively TRBD1 (5 bases). V lost 5 bases and J lost 7, with 14 bases in between. Germline lookup yields CDR1 SGHVS and CDR2 FNYEAQ. CDR3 length: 14 amino acids. CDR3 nucleotides: TGTGCCAGCAGCGCCTCCGGGGCTAGTGAAAAACTGTTTTTT. Protein product: CASSASGASEKLFF.